Shown below are 25 T cell receptor beta chains from a single sample sequenced in a study of beta chain features in type 1 diabetes. The investigators reverse transcribed all of the isolated RNA, so they sequenced expressed TCRB transcripts. Only in-frame clones appear in the TCRdb table, and some are missing; sequencing was by immunoSEQ multiplex PCR. The sample includes about 210,000 clones, 11% of them seen just once. The sequenced sample consisted of central memory CD4+ T cells from blood. The receptors come from a man between 18 and 35 years old in good health.

This CDR3 reads CAWSARRVAREQYF. The CDR3 DNA reads as TGTGCCTGGAGTGCTCGGAGAGTCGCTCGGGAGCAGTACTTC. The chain joins TRBV30 to TRBJ2-7; D not resolved. Germline V gives CDR1 GTSNPN, CDR2 SVGIG (reference sequence). The CDR3 totals 14 residues. V shed 1 base and J shed 7 bases, with 17 bases lying between them.

This clone was counted only a few times. This sequence joins TRBV27 and TRBJ2-3; D is perhaps TRBD1 (5 bases). The CDR3 contains 14 residues. V gave up 5 bases and J gave up 2 bases, with 11 bases separating them. CDR1 is MNHEY and CDR2 is SMNVEV in the germline V gene (reference sequence). CDR3 sequence reads: CASSGRVFTDTQYF. The CDR3 DNA sequence: TGTGCCAGCAGTGGCAGGGTTTTCACAGATACGCAGTATTTT.

V is TRBV19 and J is TRBJ2-5; D is undetermined. The V gene's germline CDR1 is LNHDA and CDR2 SQIVND (reference sequence). V lost 0 bases to trimming and J lost 6 bases, with 11 bases between them. CDR3 length equals 14 residues. The CDR3 protein is CASSIDGAGKTQYF. The CDR3 nucleotides read TGTGCCAGTAGTATAGATGGAGCTGGAAAGACCCAGTACTTC.

This clone has a count of ten or more. The gene calls are TRBV6-1 and TRBJ2-1; possible D gene TRBD1, 5 bases. Deletions cut 6 bases from V and 10 bases from J, with 16 bases between. CDR1 and CDR2 (germline): MNHNS, SASEGT. There are 13 residues in the CDR3. In nucleotides, the CDR3 is TGTGCCAGCAGCCCGGCGGAACGACAGGAGCAGTTCTTC. Amino acid sequence: CASSPAERQEQFF.

This clone came up a few times. V gene TRBV2 combines with J gene TRBJ2-5, with 11 bases fitting TRBD2. Trimming took 3 bases from V and 7 from J; bases not matched to a gene: 4. The CDR3 runs 14 residues. Germline V gene data show CDR1 as SNHLY and CDR2 as FYNNEI. The CDR3 nucleotides are TGTGCCAGCAGTGAGACTAGCGGGAAAGGGACCCAGTACTTC. This sequence encodes CASSETSGKGTQYF.

This chain uses TRBV7-2 with TRBJ2-7; 8 nucleotides agree with TRBD2. The germline V gene encodes CDR1 SGHTA and CDR2 FQGNSA. This CDR3 has 16 residues. V lost 0 bases, J lost 2 bases, and 6 bases stayed unmatched. CDR3: CASSLARLANAYEQYF. CDR3 nucleotide sequence: TGTGCCAGCAGCTTAGCGCGACTAGCGAATGCCTACGAGCAGTACTTC.

This clone was observed a handful of times. The chain carries TRBV7-2 and TRBJ2-2; TRBD2 matches 10 bases. Germline CDR1 and CDR2: SGHTA and FQGNSA. The J segment lost 6 bases and the V segment lost 7 bases, leaving 17 bases of the junction unmatched. The CDR3 runs to 18 residues. The CDR3 sequence: CASTPGRESGRASGELFF. CDR3 coding DNA: TGTGCCAGCACCCCGGGCAGGGAGAGCGGGAGGGCCTCCGGGGAGCTGTTTTTT.

The chain joins TRBV7-3 to TRBJ2-3, with 7 bases lining up with TRBD2. Trimming removed 2 bases from V and 0 bases from J; junction bases left unmatched: 2. There are 15 residues in the CDR3. From germline, CDR1 is SGHTA and CDR2 FQGTGA. CDR3 nucleotides: TGTGCCAGCAGCTTAGCGGGAGCTAGCACAGATACGCAGTATTTT. Residues: CASSLAGASTDTQYF.

The V gene is TRBV5-6, the J gene TRBJ2-3, with 7 bases fitting TRBD2. Trimming cost V 0 bases and J 1 base; bases outside gene matches: 5. This CDR3 spans 16 amino acids. Germline values: CDR1 SGHDT, CDR2 YYEEEE. As DNA, the CDR3 is TGTGCCAGCAGCTTGGCCGACGCGGGAGGCACAGATACGCAGTATTTT. Translation gives CASSLADAGGTDTQYF.

The V call is TRBV5-1, the J call TRBJ2-5; perhaps TRBD2 as D (5 bases). CDR3 size: 14 residues. The germline V and J ends were trimmed by 4 bases and 4 bases, with 14 bases remaining between them. Germline values: CDR1 SGHRS, CDR2 YFSETQ. The chain's CDR3 is CASSPGGFTETQYF. The CDR3 bases are TGCGCCAGCAGCCCCGGCGGGTTCACAGAGACCCAGTACTTC.

A few counts support this clone. V usage is TRBV29-1 and J usage is TRBJ2-1; D call uncertain. Germline V gene sequence: CDR1 SQVTM, CDR2 ANQGSEA. CDR3 length: 10 residues. V lost 5 bases, J lost 6 bases, and 5 bases lay in between. Here the CDR3 reads CSVPCNEQFF. The CDR3 DNA sequence: TGCAGCGTTCCGTGCAATGAGCAGTTCTTC.

The chain employs TRBV4-3 and TRBJ2-7; TRBD1 might be the D (5 bases). The CDR3 runs to 15 residues. V was shortened by 1 base and J by 3 bases, with 13 bases between the two germline ends. Germline V CDR1 and CDR2: LGHNA, YSLEER. CDR3 residues: CASSQVRAANYEQYF. CDR3 DNA: TGCGCCAGCAGCCAAGTCAGGGCGGCAAACTACGAGCAGTACTTC.

V is TRBV18 and J is TRBJ2-5; D is undetermined. The CDR3 loop spans 15 amino acids. V lost 0 bases and J 2 bases, leaving 10 bases between the germline ends. Germline CDR1 KGHSH, CDR2 LQKENI. CDR3 nucleotides: TGTGCCAGCTCACCACCCTCAGGAATACAAGAGACCCAGTACTTC. Amino acids: CASSPPSGIQETQYF. The entire variable domain, with the rest obtained from reference TRBV18 and TRBJ2-5, is as follows: NAGVMQNPRHLVRRRGQEARLRCSPMKGHSHVYWYRQLPEEGLKFMVYLQKENIIDESGMPKERFSAEFPKEGPSILRIQQVVRGDSAAYFCASSPPSGIQETQYFGPGTRLLVL.

As regards this clone: An end of the junction differs from the germline gene, which may be a read error. V and J are TRBV29-1 and TRBJ2-5; no definite D call. The CDR3 totals 8 residues. Germline loops: CDR1 SQVTM, CDR2 ANQGSEA. The CDR3 nucleotides read TGCAGCGTTGGTGGCCTCCACTTC. It translates to CSVGGLHF.

CDR3: CASSPTGRYEQYF. In nucleotides, the CDR3 is TGTGCCAGCAGCCCGACAGGGAGGTACGAGCAGTACTTC. The rearrangement links TRBV4-2 to TRBJ2-7; maybe TRBD1 (7 bases). V was trimmed by 4 bases and J by 4 bases, leaving 11 bases between them. Germline V gene sequence: CDR1 LGHNA, CDR2 YNFKEQ. The CDR3 runs 13 residues.

This clone was found many times. The genes are TRBV5-1 and TRBJ2-1, with D perhaps TRBD2 (6 bases). Germline V CDR1 and CDR2: SGHRS, YFSETQ. The CDR3 loop spans 14 amino acids. Trimming took off 4 bases at V and 14 bases at J, with 22 bases between the two ends. The CDR3 DNA reads as TGCGCCAGCAGCCTCGGGACTCCCGAGAAAGACGAGTTCTTC. Translating gives CASSLGTPEKDEFF. Drawing the rest from reference TRBV5-1 and TRBJ2-1, the complete variable domain is KAGVTQTPRYLIKTRGQQVTLSCSPISGHRSVSWYQQTPGQGLQFLFEYFSETQRNKGNFPGRFSGRQFSNSRSEMNVSTLELGDSALYLCASSLGTPEKDEFFGPGTRLTVL.

There are a few counts of this clone. The chain combines TRBV7-9 with TRBJ1-4; 8 bases line up with TRBD1. The CDR3 contains 17 residues. Germline CDR1 reads SEHNR; CDR2 reads FQNEAQ (reference sequence). V gave up 3 bases and J gave up 5 bases; unmatched junction bases: 11. The CDR3 loop reads CASSLRKTGGINEKLFF. CDR3 coding DNA: TGTGCCAGCAGCTTGCGCAAAACAGGGGGGATAAATGAAAAACTGTTTTTT.

This sequence joins TRBV18 and TRBJ2-7, with a weak D call TRBD1 (6 bases). The CDR3 totals 14 residues. Germline loops: CDR1 KGHSH, CDR2 LQKENI. Trimming left V 5 bases short and J 7 bases short, with 18 bases between. The CDR3 DNA sequence: TGTGCCAGCTCAGCCTACAGGGACACGGGGGAGCAGTACTTC. Amino acids: CASSAYRDTGEQYF. Combining the CDR3 with reference TRBV18 and TRBJ2-7 gives the whole variable domain NAGVMQNPRHLVRRRGQEARLRCSPMKGHSHVYWYRQLPEEGLKFMVYLQKENIIDESGMPKERFSAEFPKEGPSILRIQQVVRGDSAAYFCASSAYRDTGEQYFGPGTRLTVT.

This chain uses TRBV4-1 with TRBJ2-5; maybe TRBD1 (6 bases). In germline, CDR1 is MGHRA, CDR2 YSYEKL. V was trimmed by 4 bases and J by 1 base, leaving 16 bases between them. This CDR3 region has 16 residues. CDR3 sequence: CASSPYERQVQETQYF. CDR3 sequence (DNA): TGCGCCAGCAGCCCGTATGAGAGACAGGTCCAAGAGACCCAGTACTTC.

The V gene is TRBV7-2, the J gene TRBJ2-7; D is perhaps TRBD2 (6 bases). This CDR3 is 13 amino acids long. The germline CDR1 and CDR2 sequences are SGHTA and FQGNSA. V lost 4 bases and J lost 7, with 14 bases in between. CDR3 in amino acids: CASSSGTPGEQYF. CDR3 DNA: TGTGCCAGCAGCTCCGGGACTCCCGGTGAGCAGTACTTC. Full variable domain (remainder filled in from reference TRBV7-2 and TRBJ2-7): GAGVSQSPSNKVTEKGKDVELRCDPISGHTALYWYRQSLGQGLEFLIYFQGNSAPDKSGLPSDRFSAERTGGSVSTLTIQRTQQEDSAVYLCASSSGTPGEQYFGPGTRLTVT.

This clone was seen ten or more times. The DNA for the CDR3 is TGTGCCTGGAGGCGGGAGGGCGCCGGGGAGCTGTTTTTT. Amino acids: CAWRREGAGELFF. The gene calls are TRBV30 and TRBJ2-2, with TRBD2 matching 9 bases. From germline, CDR1 is GTSNPN and CDR2 SVGIG (reference sequence). The length of the CDR3 is 13 residues. The J segment lost 6 bases and the V segment lost 3 bases, leaving 2 bases of the junction unmatched.

In its sample, this clone was seen a few times. The CDR3 bases are TGCGCCAGCAGCTCCGGGACAGGGGGTGAAAAACTGTTTTTT. Its protein is CASSSGTGGEKLFF. The V gene is TRBV5-1, the J gene TRBJ1-4, with 11 bases matching TRBD1. Germline V gene sequence: CDR1 SGHRS, CDR2 YFSETQ. The V gene end was trimmed by 3 bases and the J gene end by 7 bases; junction bases not matched to a gene: 2. CDR3 length: 14 amino acids.

This clone was seen a handful of times. The genes are TRBV30 and TRBJ1-1; tentative D call: TRBD1 (5 bases). The CDR3 contains 12 residues. In germline, CDR1 is GTSNPN, CDR2 SVGIG (reference sequence). Trimming left V 5 bases short and J 6 bases short, with 13 bases between. CDR3 in DNA: TGTGCCTGGGGCCGAGGGGTTCCTGAAGCTTTCTTT. Amino acids: CAWGRGVPEAFF.

As concerns this clone: Different DNA sequences within this sample yield the same CDR3. J is TRBJ2-7 and V is TRBV30, with TRBD2 identical over 7 bases. Germline CDR1 GTSNPN, CDR2 SVGIG (reference sequence). This CDR3 has 17 amino acids. The J segment lost 2 bases and the V segment lost 0 bases, leaving 13 bases of the junction unmatched. CDR3 nucleotide sequence: TGTGCCTGGAGTGTCATGGGTCTTCGGCGGGGGACCTACGAGCAGTACTTC. This translates into CAWSVMGLRRGTYEQYF.

This clone was counted a few times. The J gene is TRBJ2-1, the V gene TRBV7-8, with D perhaps being TRBD1 or TRBD2 (5 bases each). Germline-derived CDR1 and CDR2 are SGHVS and FQNEAQ. This CDR3 spans 15 amino acids. The V and J ends lost 4 bases and 7 bases respectively, with 17 bases between them. CDR3 residues: CASSSVGTKGNEQFF. Written as DNA, the CDR3 is TGTGCCAGCAGCTCGGTCGGGACGAAGGGGAATGAGCAGTTCTTC.